There are a few counts of the clone carrying this T cell receptor (beta chain). The source of the sample is a study of blood T cell repertoires in COVID-19. Sequencing used immunoSEQ multiplex PCR; TCRdb keeps in-frame clones, though not all of them. The top ten hold 3% to 4% of the sample, which has more than 400,000 clones, 70% to 90% seen once. V was pared by 5 bases and J by 5 bases, with 15 bases between. This CDR3 is built from 14 residues. CDR1 and CDR2 from the germline V gene are SGHVS and FNYEAQ. This clonotype was sampled from a human donor in a cohort sampled during active COVID-19. The specimen was peripheral blood. The V gene is TRBV7-6, the J gene TRBJ1-1; D not resolved. The CDR3 region has the DNA TGTGCCAGCAGCCCCAGCCGTCGGGAGACTGAAGCTTTCTTT. Its translation: CASSPSRRETEAFF.